This T cell receptor (beta chain) was identified during a study of identical twins. The germline CDR1 and CDR2 sequences are LGHNA and YNFKEQ. This CDR3 has 15 amino acids. General study points: Abundant beta clonotypes from cord blood bore fewer insertions; memory repertoires lacked this pattern. Beta out-of-frame sequences displayed a weaker excess of sharing between twins.

TCRdb ran MiXCR on the 5' RACE reads and lists one entry per CDR3 protein. Of 1.5 million or so distinct CDR3 sequences listed, about 32% are singletons. Points on this clonotype: Its target is not known.

Donors were all healthy Caucasians. The clonotype was recovered from a newborn girl in good health. The rearrangement links TRBV4-2 to TRBJ2-5; D is possibly TRBD1 or TRBD2 (5 bases each). The end of the DNA aligns better with TRBJ2-7, so the J call may be wrong. Input material: cord blood. The CDR3 region has the DNA TGTGCCAGCAGCCAAGAAGTAAGGGACCCCTACGAGCAGTACTTC. Amino acids: CASSQEVRDPYEQYF.